The clone carrying this TCR beta chain has ten or more counts. Its antigen remains unknown. Researchers amplified the TCR beta CDR3 regions from RNA transcripts. TCR CDR3 regions were first amplified by RT-PCR with HTBI primers. MiXCR was run by TCRdb on the multiplex PCR reads, yielding one entry per CDR3 protein. The data contain approximately 610,000 distinct CDR3 sequences, 14% to 15% of them seen just once; the ten biggest clones take up approximately 4.3%. The CDR3 consists of 17 residues. Losses at the gene ends were 11 bases for V and 1 base for J; bases not matched to a gene: 13. Per germline, CDR1 KGHDR and CDR2 SFDVKD. These data originate in a study of T cells in Graves' hyperthyroidism and ophthalmopathy. Study findings and constraints: The model foresaw ophthalmopathy a median about 6.1 months prior to onset. Clonotypes that were expanded in thyroid above 0.001 mostly appeared in blood too.

Each person with ophthalmopathy scored at least 3 on the Clinical Activity Score, reached NOSPECS grade 4 or higher, and had been ill under 3 months. This chain connects TRBV24-1 to TRBJ2-4, with 10 positions matching TRBD2. The sample consisted of blood. This TCR was recovered from a woman in her 40s with Graves' ophthalmopathy. This CDR3 is CANTSGRVSRAKNIQYF. DNA for the CDR3: TGTGCCAACACCAGCGGGAGGGTGTCGAGGGCCAAAAACATTCAGTACTTC.